This passage covers 27 T cell receptor beta chains from one sample sequenced in a study of blood T cell repertoires in COVID-19. Produced via immunoSEQ multiplex PCR; TCRdb's table is partial and in-frame only. The repertoire holds fewer than 200,000 clones, with roughly 80% as singletons. The specimen sequenced was peripheral blood. The receptors come from a woman of 80 years or more with COVID-19, enrolled during active disease.

A single count supports this clone. The chain has TRBV12-3 or TRBV12-4 and TRBJ1-5, with no clear D. The CDR3 is made up of 13 amino acids. V was clipped by 2 bases and J by 5 bases, with 7 bases between them. Here the CDR3 DNA reads TGTGCCAGCAGTTTACGAGGGTATCAGCCCCAGCATTTT. Its protein product is CASSLRGYQPQHF.

The chain employs TRBV7-3 and TRBJ2-7, with 9 bases aligning to TRBD1. The CDR3 consists of 15 residues. V lost 5 bases, J lost 5 bases, and 10 bases stayed unmatched. Germline CDR1 and CDR2: SGHTA and FQGTGA. In DNA, the CDR3 is TGTGCCAGCAGCCCCGCGACAGGGGGATGGAACGAGCAGTACTTC. It is translated as CASSPATGGWNEQYF.

This clone was seen just once. V and J are TRBV10-3 and TRBJ1-2, with D uncertain. Trimming removed 0 bases at V and 5 bases at J, with 13 bases between. CDR1 is ENHRY, CDR2 SYGVKD, per germline. The length of the CDR3 is 15 residues. CDR3 nucleotides: TGTGCCATCAGTGAGTCAGTAGGACTCAATTATGGCTACACCTTC. This codes for CAISESVGLNYGYTF.

This clone has just one count. The rearrangement links TRBV27 to TRBJ1-2, with D perhaps matching TRBD1 (5 bases). Germline loops: CDR1 MNHEY, CDR2 SMNVEV (reference sequence). V dropped 2 bases and J dropped 0 bases, with 13 bases sitting between them. The length of the CDR3 is 16 residues. This CDR3 is CASSLTWGGANYGYTF. For the CDR3, the DNA is TGTGCCAGCAGTTTAACGTGGGGGGGAGCTAACTATGGCTACACCTTC.

The gene calls are TRBV15 and TRBJ2-5; 10 bases fit TRBD2. This CDR3 is built from 15 residues. Per the germline V gene, CDR1 is LNHNV and CDR2 is YYDKDF (reference sequence). With 4 bases clipped from V and 3 bases from J, the junction kept 5 bases outside the gene matches. The CDR3 DNA is TGTGCCACCAGCAATCCACTAGCGGGGAAAGAGACCCAGTACTTC. Encoded protein: CATSNPLAGKETQYF.

This rearrangement joins TRBV28 to TRBJ1-2, with D perhaps TRBD1 (5 bases). The germline CDR1 and CDR2 sequences are MDHEN and SYDVKM. This CDR3 is built from 12 residues. The V and J ends lost 6 bases and 7 bases respectively, with 12 bases between them. The CDR3 nucleotides are TGTGCCAGCAGCCTACAGGTCTTTGGCTACACCTTC. Residues: CASSLQVFGYTF.

This chain links TRBV6-5 with TRBJ1-2, with D uncertain. Trimming shortened V by 5 bases and J by 9 bases, and 19 bases separated the two germline ends. CDR1 is MNHEY, CDR2 SVGAGI, per germline. The CDR3 extends over 14 amino acids. The CDR3, as DNA: TGTGCCAGCAGTCCTGCGGAGGTGTCGGTCAGCTACACCTTC. It translates to CASSPAEVSVSYTF.

V usage is TRBV2 and J usage is TRBJ2-3, with no clear D. This CDR3 has 15 residues. Trimming removed 5 bases at V and 4 bases at J, with 16 bases between. Germline CDR1 reads SNHLY; CDR2 reads FYNNEI. The CDR3 sequence: CASSPTKLVPDTQYF. CDR3 coding DNA: TGTGCCAGCAGTCCTACTAAGCTGGTCCCAGATACGCAGTATTTT.

The genes are TRBV6-5 and TRBJ2-7, with D maybe TRBD2 (6 bases). The V end was cut by 2 bases, the J end by 5 bases, with 19 bases between. CDR1 is MNHEY, CDR2 SVGAGI, per germline. The CDR3 is 16 residues long. The CDR3 region has the DNA TGTGCCAGCAGTTACAGGAGGGTAGGAGGGTACGACGAGCAGTACTTC. This codes for CASSYRRVGGYDEQYF.

CDR3: CASTGQGINSPLHF. The CDR3 DNA is TGCGCCAGCACGGGACAGGGTATTAATTCACCCCTCCACTTT. V gene TRBV10-1 combines with J gene TRBJ1-6; 9 bases map to TRBD1. The CDR3 is 14 amino acids. Germline V CDR1 and CDR2: WNHNN, SYGVQD (reference sequence). Trimming removed 7 bases from V and 6 bases from J; junction bases left unmatched: 4.

This clone was detected only once. The chain is built from TRBV7-9 and TRBJ1-3; TRBD1 agrees at 7 bases. CDR1 is SEHNR and CDR2 is FQNEAQ in the germline V gene (reference sequence). The V segment lost 5 bases and the J segment 4 bases; nucleotides outside the gene matches: 5. The CDR3 extends over 14 amino acids. CDR3: CASSVDRDGNTIYF. CDR3 nucleotide sequence: TGTGCCAGCAGCGTCGACAGGGACGGAAACACCATATATTTT. Full variable domain (remainder filled in from reference TRBV7-9 and TRBJ1-3): DTGVSQNPRHKITKRGQNVTFRCDPISEHNRLYWYRQTLGQGPEFLTYFQNEAQLEKSRLLSDRFSAERPKGSFSTLEIQRTEQGDSAMYLCASSVDRDGNTIYFGEGSWLTVV.

Worth noting for this clone: The identical CDR3 is also encoded by other nucleotide sequences in the sample. The genes are TRBV10-3 and TRBJ1-5, with 9 bases identical to TRBD1. The length of the CDR3 is 15 residues. J lost 3 bases, V lost 2 bases, and 2 bases had no gene match. Germline loops: CDR1 ENHRY, CDR2 SYGVKD. The CDR3 is CAISEGTGINQPQHF. The CDR3, as DNA: TGTGCCATCAGTGAGGGGACAGGGATCAATCAGCCCCAGCATTTT.

This clone has only one observation. The chain uses TRBV18 and TRBJ2-7; 8 bases line up with TRBD2. Germline values: CDR1 KGHSH, CDR2 LQKENI. The CDR3 loop spans 15 amino acids. Trimming took 3 bases from V and 0 from J; bases not matched to a gene: 4. CDR3 loop: CASSPGLAGSYEQYF. CDR3 DNA: TGTGCCAGCTCACCCGGGCTAGCGGGCTCCTACGAGCAGTACTTC. The full variable domain, completed using reference TRBV18 and TRBJ2-7, is NAGVMQNPRHLVRRRGQEARLRCSPMKGHSHVYWYRQLPEEGLKFMVYLQKENIIDESGMPKERFSAEFPKEGPSILRIQQVVRGDSAAYFCASSPGLAGSYEQYFGPGTRLTVT.

The CDR3 DNA reads TGTGCCACCTCGACCCCGGGATCCGTTTATGGCTACACCTTC. Protein product: CATSTPGSVYGYTF. This chain connects TRBV19 to TRBJ1-2; unclear D gene. With 10 bases removed from V and 5 bases from J, the gap between germline ends came to 20 bases. There are 14 residues in the CDR3. The V gene's germline CDR1 is LNHDA and CDR2 SQIVND (reference sequence).

CDR3 sequence (DNA): TGTGCCAGCAGCTGGGGACAGGGAAACACTGAAGCTTTCTTT. Translated, it gives CASSWGQGNTEAFF. The chain recombines TRBV7-9 with TRBJ1-1; 9 nucleotides agree with TRBD1. Per the germline V gene, CDR1 is SEHNR and CDR2 is FQNEAQ (reference sequence). The CDR3 contains 14 residues. The junction had 2 bases not matched to a gene; V was cut back by 4 bases and J by 2 bases.

The chain joins TRBV6-1 to TRBJ2-1; TRBD2 agrees at 8 bases. Germline CDR1 MNHNS, CDR2 SASEGT. V trimming: 2 bases; J trimming: 5 bases; junction bases outside the gene matches: 5. The CDR3 extends over 15 amino acids. CDR3 loop: CASSERGGPHNEQFF. In DNA, the CDR3 is TGTGCCAGCAGTGAACGGGGGGGGCCTCACAATGAGCAGTTCTTC.

The V call is TRBV3-1 (or the pseudogene TRBV3-2), the J call TRBJ1-4, with D possibly matching TRBD1 (5 bases). The CDR3 consists of 14 residues. V was trimmed by 5 bases and J by 4 bases, leaving 11 bases between them. Germline V gives CDR1 LGHDT, CDR2 YNNKEL (reference sequence). The CDR3 loop reads CASSVGAYNEKLFF. The CDR3, as DNA: TGTGCCAGCAGCGTTGGGGCTTATAATGAAAAACTGTTTTTT.

Only a few counts were recorded for this clone. This chain joins TRBV6-1 and TRBJ1-1, with D tentatively TRBD1 (5 bases). Trimming pared 1 base from V and 4 bases from J, leaving 10 bases between. The CDR3 length is 14 residues. CDR1 and CDR2 (germline): MNHNS, SASEGT. The DNA for the CDR3 is TGTGCCAGCAGTGAAGGGGCGGGGGGCACTGAAGCTTTCTTT. Its protein product is CASSEGAGGTEAFF.

The chain employs TRBV12-5 and TRBJ2-3, with D possibly TRBD2 on 6 matching bases. The CDR3 has 12 residues. Germline lookup yields CDR1 LGHNT and CDR2 FRNRAP. In DNA, the CDR3 is TGTGCCTCTTCGGGAGCGGCTGATACGCAGTATTTT. Translation gives CASSGAADTQYF.

The chain recombines TRBV11-1 with TRBJ1-1; the D is unclear. This CDR3 spans 14 amino acids. V was clipped by 1 base and J by 9 bases, with 15 bases between them. CDR1 SGHAT and CDR2 FQDESV come from the germline V gene (reference sequence). The CDR3 bases are TGTGCCAGCAGCTTAGATCTGTTGGGAGGGAAAGCTTTCTTT. This translates into CASSLDLLGGKAFF.

The chain employs TRBV6-5 and TRBJ1-5, with TRBD1 matching over 7 bases. The CDR3 extends over 13 amino acids. The V and J ends lost 6 bases and 7 bases, in that order; junction bases with no gene match: 6. CDR1 and CDR2 from the germline V gene are MNHEY and SVGAGI. In nucleotides, the CDR3 is TGTGCCAGCAGAAAGGGGGCTGAGCAGCCCCAGCATTTT. Protein sequence: CASRKGAEQPQHF.

The chain joins TRBV28 to TRBJ2-4; D is perhaps TRBD1 (6 bases). V lost 4 bases and J lost 8, with 15 bases in between. Germline loops: CDR1 MDHEN, CDR2 SYDVKM. CDR3 length: 14 residues. The CDR3 spells CASSSPLGGHIQYF. The CDR3 DNA sequence: TGTGCCAGCAGTTCCCCTCTAGGGGGACACATTCAGTACTTC. Based on the CDR3 plus reference TRBV28 and TRBJ2-4, the full variable domain is DVKVTQSSRYLVKRTGEKVFLECVQDMDHENMFWYRQDPGLGLRLIYFSYDVKMKEKGDIPEGYSVSREKKERFSLILESASTNQTSMYLCASSSPLGGHIQYFGAGTRLSVL.

This clone was seen just once. The chain uses TRBV12-3 or TRBV12-4 and TRBJ1-6; D not resolved. V dropped 6 bases and J dropped 10 bases, with 10 bases sitting between them. This CDR3 spans 12 amino acids. The CDR3 loop reads CASSAATSPLHF. In nucleotides, the CDR3 is TGTGCCAGCAGCGCGGCTACGTCACCCCTCCACTTT.

CDR3 region: CATQGTGDQPQHF. The DNA for the CDR3 is TGTGCCACTCAGGGGACAGGCGATCAGCCCCAGCATTTT. V is TRBV2 and J is TRBJ1-5; 8 bases match TRBD1. V shed 10 bases, J shed 5 bases, and the junction held 7 bases outside the gene matches. This CDR3 has 13 amino acids. Germline-derived CDR1 and CDR2 are SNHLY and FYNNEI.

This clone showed up just once. The chain has TRBV6-5 and TRBJ2-3; possibly TRBD2 for D (6 bases). This CDR3 is built from 15 residues. Germline CDR1 is MNHEY and CDR2 is SVGAGI. The V end was cut by 4 bases, the J end by 4 bases, with 15 bases between. The DNA for the CDR3 is TGTGCCAGCAGTTGGCGTGGGGGGTTAGCAGATACGCAGTATTTT. Its protein product is CASSWRGGLADTQYF.

This chain uses TRBV12-2 with TRBJ1-4; the table's D call, TRBD1, was not checked against the DNA. TRBV12-2 is a pseudogene. The CDR3 is 18 amino acids. CDR3 sequence reads: CASRSGGDRQGPREKLFF. The CDR3 nucleotides read TGTGCAAGTCGCTCAGGAGGGGATAGACAGGGGCCCAGGGAAAAACTGTTTTTT.

V gene TRBV3-1 (or the pseudogene TRBV3-2) combines with J gene TRBJ1-5, with D hard to call. This CDR3 comprises 12 residues. The germline V gene has CDR1 LGHDT and CDR2 YNNKEL (reference sequence). Trimming took off 4 bases at V and 8 bases at J, with 9 bases between the two ends. CDR3 in amino acids: CASSLPGEPQHF. CDR3 in DNA: TGTGCCAGCAGCCTCCCCGGTGAGCCCCAGCATTTT.